This TCR beta chain was recovered during a study of T cell responses to AZD1222 COVID-19 vaccine (dated by TCRdb to 2020 to 2023). In terms of the full investigation: TCR sequencing covered about 230 trial participants: 200 to 220 given two doses of AZD1222 and 26 given two doses of MenACWY control vaccine. Enrollment into the trials was organized by age into subgroups of 18-55, 56-69 and 70-plus years, and those subgroups contained about 160, 30 and 59 TCR-sequenced participants, respectively.

Points on this clone: Its antigen is unknown. Base qualities are not provided; no much larger clone lies one nucleotide away.

V and J lose 0 bases and 0 bases, and a span of 10 bases separates them. From cysteine to phenylalanine, the CDR3 is 16 amino acids long. CDR3 DNA is the only sequence kept; it has 48 bases, read in frame from the first base. CDR1 is given as SGHNT and CDR2 as YYREEE, both from the germline V gene (reference sequence). The CDR3 regions of human TCRbeta chains were analyzed by immunosequencing. For the original study's pipeline: Repertoire TCRs were matched against a reference library of SARS-CoV-2-specific TCRs generated with the MIRA antigen-specificity platform. Breadth meant the fraction of unique TCRs that were SARS-CoV-2-associated, whereas depth meant the fraction of total T cells that were SARS-CoV-2-associated. Using the MIRA data, each spike-specific TCR was mapped to the spike region that the TCR reacts to and placed in a CD4 or CD8 class. Log10-transformed breadth and depth values were compared by one-way ANOVA with Sidak's multiple comparisons tests. TCRdb provides this immuneACCESS table in a form limited to in-frame rearrangements. Some clones are lacking; in checked studies, under half of them reflect an unresolved V gene, and why the rest are absent is not known. For V, J and clone size, that table is used; D and trimming come from the DNA. This sample is represented by approximately 180,000 clones; 88% of them were singletons. The ten largest clones take up about 25% of the sample.

General study outcomes and caveats: Most participants were white British and females outnumbered males, and the authors suggested that clonal diversity may have been underestimated. In the small 56-69-year group, the increase in depth fell short of significance, most likely because of low power. The whole spike protein was spanned by vaccine-associated CD4 TCRs, and dominant responses were seen in regions 160-218 and 743-854. After two AZD1222 doses, both the breadth and the depth of spike-specific TCRs were significantly higher than at day 0 and than in MenACWY recipients. Epitopes outside the regions mutated in the B.1.351 and B.1.1.7 variants were reportedly recognized by nearly half of the unique spike-specific TCRs. Because no samples from the day 14 peak response were available, repertoires could be characterized only after the peak T cell response. Conclusions about previously exposed vaccinees were limited because only a handful of AZD1222 recipients were SARS-CoV-2 seropositive at baseline.

In the paper's terms, the time point label means: about 28 days (+/-7) after the second vaccine dose. AZD1222 recipients with second doses at about 4 weeks or about 12 weeks were pooled, because spike-specific TCR depth and breadth did not differ between schedules. The vaccinee samples were drawn from two UK trials, COV001 and COV002, one of which was a single-blind randomized controlled phase 2/3 trial testing AZD1222 (ChAdOx1 nCoV-19) in healthy adults. For TCRbeta chain sequencing, PBMC samples were collected from trial participants at day 0 and at day 28 after the second dose. The rearrangement joined TRBV5-4 to TRBJ2-1; perhaps TRBD2 is the D gene, with 6 bases matching. This TCR was recovered from an adult who received the AZD1222 COVID-19 vaccine. The specimen was peripheral blood, collected 28 days after the second AZD1222 dose. The sequenced DNA is TGTGCCAGCAGCTTGGTACGGGGGAGCTCCTACAATGAGCAGTTCTTC. Its protein reads: CASSLVRGSSYNEQFF.